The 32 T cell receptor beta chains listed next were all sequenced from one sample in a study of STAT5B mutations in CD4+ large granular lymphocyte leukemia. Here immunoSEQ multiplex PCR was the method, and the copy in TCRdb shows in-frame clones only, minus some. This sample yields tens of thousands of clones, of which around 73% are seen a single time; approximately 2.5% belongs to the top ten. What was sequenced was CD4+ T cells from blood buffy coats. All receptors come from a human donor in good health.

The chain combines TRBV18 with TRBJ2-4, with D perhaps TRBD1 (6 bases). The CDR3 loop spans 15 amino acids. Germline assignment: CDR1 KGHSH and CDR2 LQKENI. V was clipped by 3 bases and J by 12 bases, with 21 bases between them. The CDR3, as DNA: TGTGCCAGCTCACCTAACAGGGTACTACAAGAGAGTCAGTACTTC. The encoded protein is CASSPNRVLQESQYF.

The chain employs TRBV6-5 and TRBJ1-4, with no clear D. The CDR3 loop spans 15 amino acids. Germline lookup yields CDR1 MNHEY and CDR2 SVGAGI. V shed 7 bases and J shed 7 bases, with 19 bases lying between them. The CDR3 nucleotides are TGTGCCAGCATGGCCCCGGGTGCTCCTCCTGAAAAACTGTTTTTT. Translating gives CASMAPGAPPEKLFF.

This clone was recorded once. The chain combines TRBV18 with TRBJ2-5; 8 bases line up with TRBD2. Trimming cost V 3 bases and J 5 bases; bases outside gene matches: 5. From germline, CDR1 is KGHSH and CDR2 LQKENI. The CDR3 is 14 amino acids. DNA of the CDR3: TGTGCCAGCTCACCGACTAGCGTGGGGGAGACCCAGTACTTC. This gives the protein CASSPTSVGETQYF.

CDR3 in amino acids: CASRPSGTGGYEQYF. CDR3 in DNA: TGTGCCAGTAGACCTTCCGGGACAGGGGGCTACGAGCAGTACTTC. This chain uses TRBV19 with TRBJ2-7, with TRBD1 matching 11 bases. The J segment lost 3 bases and the V segment lost 6 bases, leaving 7 bases of the junction unmatched. CDR1 and CDR2 from the germline V gene are LNHDA and SQIVND (reference sequence). CDR3 length equals 15 residues.

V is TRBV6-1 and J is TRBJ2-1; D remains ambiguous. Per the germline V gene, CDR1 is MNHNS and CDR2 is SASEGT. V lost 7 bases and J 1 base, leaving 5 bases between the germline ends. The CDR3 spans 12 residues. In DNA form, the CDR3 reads TGTGCCAGCATCAGTTCCTACAATGAGCAGTTCTTC. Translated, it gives CASISSYNEQFF.

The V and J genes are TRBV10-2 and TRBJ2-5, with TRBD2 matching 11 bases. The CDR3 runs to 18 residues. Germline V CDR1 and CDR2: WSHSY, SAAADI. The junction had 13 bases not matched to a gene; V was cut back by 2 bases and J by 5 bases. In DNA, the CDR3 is TGCGCCAGCAGTGAGCTACTGGGGACTAGCGGTAGCTGGGAGACCCAGTACTTC. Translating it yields CASSELLGTSGSWETQYF.

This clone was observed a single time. In DNA form, the CDR3 reads TGTGCCAGCAGTTACCGACGTGACGAGACCCAGTACTTC. Encoded protein: CASSYRRDETQYF. The gene calls are TRBV27 and TRBJ2-5; the D is unclear. V lost 4 bases and J 5 bases, leaving 11 bases between the germline ends. Germline CDR1 MNHEY, CDR2 SMNVEV (reference sequence). The CDR3 has 13 amino acids.

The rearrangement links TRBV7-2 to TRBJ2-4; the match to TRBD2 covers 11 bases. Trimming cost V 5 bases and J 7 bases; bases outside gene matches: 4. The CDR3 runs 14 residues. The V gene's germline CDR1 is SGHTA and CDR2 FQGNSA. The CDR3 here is CASSPGLADNIQYF. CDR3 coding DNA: TGTGCCAGCAGCCCGGGACTAGCGGACAACATTCAGTACTTC. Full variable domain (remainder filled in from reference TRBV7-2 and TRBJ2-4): GAGVSQSPSNKVTEKGKDVELRCDPISGHTALYWYRQSLGQGLEFLIYFQGNSAPDKSGLPSDRFSAERTGGSVSTLTIQRTQQEDSAVYLCASSPGLADNIQYFGAGTRLSVL.

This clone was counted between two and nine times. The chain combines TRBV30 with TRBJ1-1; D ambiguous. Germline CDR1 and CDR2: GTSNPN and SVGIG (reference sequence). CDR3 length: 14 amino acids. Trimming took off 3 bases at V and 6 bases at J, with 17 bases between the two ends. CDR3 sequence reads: CAWSIGSGQSEAFF. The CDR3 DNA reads TGTGCCTGGAGCATTGGGAGCGGCCAGTCTGAAGCTTTCTTT.

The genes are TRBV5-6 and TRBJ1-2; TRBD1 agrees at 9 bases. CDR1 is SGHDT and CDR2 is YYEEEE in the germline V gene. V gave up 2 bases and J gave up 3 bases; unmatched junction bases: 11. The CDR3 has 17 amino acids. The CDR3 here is CASSLGLSGTGYYGYTF. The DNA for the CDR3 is TGTGCCAGCAGCTTAGGACTTTCCGGGACAGGGTACTATGGCTACACCTTC.

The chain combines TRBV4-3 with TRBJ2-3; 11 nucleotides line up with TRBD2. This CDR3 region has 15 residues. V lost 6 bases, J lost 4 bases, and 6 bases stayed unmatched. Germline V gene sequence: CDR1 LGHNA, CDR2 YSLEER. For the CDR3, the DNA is TGCGCCAGCAGGGCACGACTAGCGGGGCCAGATACGCAGTATTTT. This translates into CASRARLAGPDTQYF.

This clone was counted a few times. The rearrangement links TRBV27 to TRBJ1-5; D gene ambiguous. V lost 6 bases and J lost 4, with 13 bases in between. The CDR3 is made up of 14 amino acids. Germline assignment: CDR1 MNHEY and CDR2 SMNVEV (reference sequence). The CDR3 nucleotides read TGTGCCAGCAGGGCGGGCAGCCTTAATCAGCCCCAGCATTTT. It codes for CASRAGSLNQPQHF.

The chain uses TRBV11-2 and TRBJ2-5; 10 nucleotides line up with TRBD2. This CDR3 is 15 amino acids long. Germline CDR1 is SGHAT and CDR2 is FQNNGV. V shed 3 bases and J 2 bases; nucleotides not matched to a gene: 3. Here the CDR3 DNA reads TGTGCCAGCAGCTTCCTACTAGCGGGACAAGAGACCCAGTACTTC. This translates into CASSFLLAGQETQYF.

The CDR3 DNA reads as TGTGCCGCAGGGGCGCGGACAGAGAGCACAGATACGCAGTATTTT. Translating gives CAAGARTESTDTQYF. The chain combines TRBV7-9 with TRBJ2-3; D is possibly TRBD1 (6 bases). Trimming shortened V by 11 bases and J by 0 bases, and 18 bases separated the two germline ends. The germline V gene encodes CDR1 SEHNR and CDR2 FQNEAQ (reference sequence). The CDR3 sequence is 15 residues long.

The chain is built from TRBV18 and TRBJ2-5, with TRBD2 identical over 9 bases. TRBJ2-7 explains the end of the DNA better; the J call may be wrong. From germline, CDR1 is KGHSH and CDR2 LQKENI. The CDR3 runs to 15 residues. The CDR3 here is CASSPSGSGSYEQYF. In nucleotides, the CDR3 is TGTGCCAGCTCACCAAGTGGTAGCGGGAGCTACGAGCAGTACTTC.

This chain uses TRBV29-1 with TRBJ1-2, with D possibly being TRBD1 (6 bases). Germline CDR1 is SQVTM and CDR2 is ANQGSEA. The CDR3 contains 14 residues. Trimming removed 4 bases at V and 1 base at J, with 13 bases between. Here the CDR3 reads CSVAAGHLNYGYTF. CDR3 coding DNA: TGCAGCGTTGCGGCGGGACACCTTAACTATGGCTACACCTTC.

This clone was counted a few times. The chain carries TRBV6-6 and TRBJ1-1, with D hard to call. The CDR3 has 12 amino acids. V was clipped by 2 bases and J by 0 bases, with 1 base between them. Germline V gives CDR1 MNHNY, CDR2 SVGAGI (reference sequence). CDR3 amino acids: CASSYMNTEAFF. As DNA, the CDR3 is TGTGCCAGCAGTTACATGAACACTGAAGCTTTCTTT.

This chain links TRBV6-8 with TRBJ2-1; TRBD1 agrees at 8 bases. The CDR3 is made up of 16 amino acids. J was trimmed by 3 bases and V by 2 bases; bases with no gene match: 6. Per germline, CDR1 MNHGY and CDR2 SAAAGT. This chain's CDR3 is CASSYPTGGGYNEQFF. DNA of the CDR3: TGTGCCAGCAGTTACCCTACAGGGGGAGGCTACAATGAGCAGTTCTTC.

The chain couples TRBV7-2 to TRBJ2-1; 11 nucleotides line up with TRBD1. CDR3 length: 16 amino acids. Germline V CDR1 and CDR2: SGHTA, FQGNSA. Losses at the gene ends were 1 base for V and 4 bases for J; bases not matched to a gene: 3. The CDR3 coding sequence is TGTGCCAGCAGCTTAGATCGGGACAGGGGGTACAATGAGCAGTTCTTC. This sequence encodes CASSLDRDRGYNEQFF.

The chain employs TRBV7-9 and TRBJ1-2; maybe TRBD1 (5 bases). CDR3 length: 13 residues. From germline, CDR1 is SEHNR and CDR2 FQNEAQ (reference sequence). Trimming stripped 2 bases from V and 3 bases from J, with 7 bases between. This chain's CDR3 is CASSLQGDYGYTF. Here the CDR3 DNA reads TGTGCCAGCAGCTTACAGGGTGACTATGGCTACACCTTC.

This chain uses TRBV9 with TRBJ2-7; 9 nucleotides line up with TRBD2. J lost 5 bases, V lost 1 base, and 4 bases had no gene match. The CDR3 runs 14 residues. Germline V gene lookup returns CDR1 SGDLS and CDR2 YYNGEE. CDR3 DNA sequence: TGTGCCAGCAGCGTACGGACTAGCGATGACGAGCAGTACTTC. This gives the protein CASSVRTSDDEQYF.

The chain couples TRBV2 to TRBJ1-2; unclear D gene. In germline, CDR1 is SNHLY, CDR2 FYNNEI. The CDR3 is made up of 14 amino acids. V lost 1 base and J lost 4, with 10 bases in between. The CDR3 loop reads CASSEGGEGYGYTF. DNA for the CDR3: TGTGCCAGCAGTGAAGGGGGAGAAGGCTATGGCTACACCTTC.

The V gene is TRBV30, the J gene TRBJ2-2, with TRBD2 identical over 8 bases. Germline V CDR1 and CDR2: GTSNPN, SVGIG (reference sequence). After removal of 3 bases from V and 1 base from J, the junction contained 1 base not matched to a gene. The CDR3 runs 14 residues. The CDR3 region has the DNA TGTGCCTGGAGCGGGGGGGGGAACACCGGGGAGCTGTTTTTT. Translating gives CAWSGGGNTGELFF.

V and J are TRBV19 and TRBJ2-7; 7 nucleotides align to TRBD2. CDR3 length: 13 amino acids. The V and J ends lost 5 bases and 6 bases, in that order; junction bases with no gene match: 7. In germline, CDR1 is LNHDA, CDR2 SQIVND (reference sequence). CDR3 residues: CASSQSGAIEQYF. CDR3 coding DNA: TGTGCCAGTAGTCAGAGCGGGGCAATCGAGCAGTACTTC.

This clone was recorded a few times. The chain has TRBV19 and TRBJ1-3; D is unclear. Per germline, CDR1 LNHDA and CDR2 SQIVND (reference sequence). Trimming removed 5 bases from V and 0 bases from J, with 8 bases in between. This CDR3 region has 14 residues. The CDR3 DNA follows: TGTGCCAGTAGTGGCGGGAGCTCTGGAAACACCATATATTTT. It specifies CASSGGSSGNTIYF.

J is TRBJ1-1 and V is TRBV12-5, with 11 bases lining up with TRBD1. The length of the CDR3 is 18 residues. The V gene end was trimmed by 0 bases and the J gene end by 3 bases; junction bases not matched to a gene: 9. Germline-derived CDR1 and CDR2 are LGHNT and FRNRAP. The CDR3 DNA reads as TGTGCTAGTGGTTTGGTACTAGGGGACAGGGGGTTTTACACTGAAGCTTTCTTT. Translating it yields CASGLVLGDRGFYTEAFF.

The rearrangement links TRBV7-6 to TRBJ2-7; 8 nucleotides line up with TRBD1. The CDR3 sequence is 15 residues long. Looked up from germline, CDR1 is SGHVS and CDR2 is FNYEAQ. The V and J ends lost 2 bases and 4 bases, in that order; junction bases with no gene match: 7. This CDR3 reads CASSLQTGVGYEQYF. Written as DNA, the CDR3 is TGTGCCAGCAGCTTACAGACAGGGGTCGGATACGAGCAGTACTTC.

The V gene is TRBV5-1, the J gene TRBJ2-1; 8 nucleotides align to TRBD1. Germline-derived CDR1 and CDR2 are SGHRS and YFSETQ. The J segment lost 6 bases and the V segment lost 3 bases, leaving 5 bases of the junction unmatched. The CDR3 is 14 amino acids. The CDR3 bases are TGCGCCAGCAGCTACGGGACAGGCGTCAATGAGCAGTTCTTC. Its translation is CASSYGTGVNEQFF.

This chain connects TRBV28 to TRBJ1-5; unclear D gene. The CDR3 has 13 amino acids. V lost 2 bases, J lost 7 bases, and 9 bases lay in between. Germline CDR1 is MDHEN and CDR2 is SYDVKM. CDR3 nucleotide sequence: TGTGCCAGCAGTTTAAGAGGTGACCAGCCCCAGCATTTT. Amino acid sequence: CASSLRGDQPQHF.

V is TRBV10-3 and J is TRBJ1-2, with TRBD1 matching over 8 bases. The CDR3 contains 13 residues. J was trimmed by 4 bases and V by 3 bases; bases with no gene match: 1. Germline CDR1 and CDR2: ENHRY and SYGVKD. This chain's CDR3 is CAISDQGAYGYTF. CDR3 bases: TGTGCCATCAGTGACCAGGGGGCCTATGGCTACACCTTC.

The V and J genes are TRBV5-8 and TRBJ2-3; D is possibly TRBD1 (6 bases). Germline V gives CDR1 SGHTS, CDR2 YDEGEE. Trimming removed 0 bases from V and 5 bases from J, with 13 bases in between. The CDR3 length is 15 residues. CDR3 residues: CASSLGRQAGDTQYF. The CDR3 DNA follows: TGTGCCAGCAGCTTGGGTCGACAGGCGGGAGATACGCAGTATTTT.

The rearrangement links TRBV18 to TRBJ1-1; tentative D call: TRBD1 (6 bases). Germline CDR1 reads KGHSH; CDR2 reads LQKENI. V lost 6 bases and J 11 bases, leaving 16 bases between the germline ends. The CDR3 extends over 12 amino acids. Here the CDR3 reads CASSNGNQGAFF. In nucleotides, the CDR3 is TGTGCCAGCTCCAATGGAAACCAGGGGGCTTTCTTT.